The 29 T cell receptor beta chains presented below share a single source sample, sequenced in a study of human T cells and chemical hapten exposure. Time point here: patch test 1, 2 weeks after DPC sensitization. Treatment reported: therapeutic diphenylcyclopropenone sensitization with weekly scalp DPC. TCRdb re-derived calls from the RACE reads in MiXCR, one entry per CDR3 protein. The profile shows 90,000 to 120,000 distinct CDR3 sequences, roughly 9.6% of them singletons. This sample comprised whole blood, obtained in connection with sensitization to the hapten diphenylcyclopropenone (DPC). All receptors come from a woman between 35 and 50 years old with alopecia areata. Some clones in this sample may be carry-over from other donors' samples.

In its sample, this clonotype was seen a few times. The gene calls are TRBV29-1 and TRBJ2-7, with D hard to call. The CDR3 loop spans 13 amino acids. Germline V lookup: CDR1 SQVTM, CDR2 ANQGSEA. Between the trimmed V and J ends, which lost 3 bases and 1 base, there was a span of 10 bases. CDR3 in DNA: TGCAGCGTTGAGTTGGGCAGTTCCTACGAGCAGTACTTC. Residues: CSVELGSSYEQYF.

Ten or more counts support this clonotype. The chain recombines TRBV12-3 or TRBV12-4 with TRBJ2-7; D not resolved. This CDR3 is built from 11 residues. Between the trimmed V and J ends, which lost 5 bases and 3 bases, there was a span of 5 bases. The CDR3 loop reads CASSPGYEQYF. The CDR3 DNA is TGTGCCAGCAGTCCCGGCTACGAGCAGTACTTC.

This chain uses TRBV28 with TRBJ1-1; perhaps TRBD1 as D (5 bases). V was clipped by 6 bases and J by 6 bases, with 26 bases between them. CDR1 MDHEN and CDR2 SYDVKM come from the germline V gene. CDR3 length: 17 amino acids. CDR3 in DNA: TGTGCCAGCAGGCCACCCGATTCGGGGACGCGGACGTCTGAAGCTTTCTTT. It specifies CASRPPDSGTRTSEAFF.

This clonotype was found a few times. The chain employs TRBV20-1 and TRBJ2-7; D is uncertain. CDR3 size: 15 residues. Trimming shortened V by 0 bases and J by 3 bases, and 15 bases separated the two germline ends. In germline, CDR1 is DFQATT, CDR2 SNEGSKA (reference sequence). As DNA, the CDR3 is TGCAGTGCTAGAGAGGAAGTTCTCCCACTCTACGAGCAGTACTTC. Protein product: CSAREEVLPLYEQYF.

This clonotype occurred many times. V and J are TRBV5-4 and TRBJ1-1; maybe TRBD1 (6 bases). The CDR3 sequence is 15 residues long. Per the germline V gene, CDR1 is SGHNT and CDR2 is YYREEE (reference sequence). Trimming took off 3 bases at V and 4 bases at J, with 16 bases between the two ends. CDR3 in DNA: TGTGCCAGCAGCTGGGGGGATGGGGGCGGCACTGAAGCTTTCTTT. Residues: CASSWGDGGGTEAFF. The entire variable domain, with the rest obtained from reference TRBV5-4 and TRBJ1-1, is as follows: ETGVTQSPTHLIKTRGQQVTLRCSSQSGHNTVSWYQQALGQGPQFIFQYYREEENGRGNFPPRFSGLQFPNYSSELNVNALELDDSALYLCASSWGDGGGTEAFFGQGTRLTVV.

J is TRBJ2-7 and V is TRBV28, with D maybe TRBD1 (6 bases). CDR3 size: 15 residues. V lost 6 bases to trimming and J lost 3 bases, with 18 bases between them. CDR1 MDHEN and CDR2 SYDVKM come from the germline V gene. The CDR3 DNA reads TGTGCCAGCAGCAGAGCCGGGACATATAGCTACGAGCAGTACTTC. This sequence encodes CASSRAGTYSYEQYF.

The chain joins TRBV7-6 to TRBJ1-1; 7 nucleotides align to TRBD1. V was pared by 1 base and J by 8 bases, with 4 bases of the junction left unmatched. Germline V lookup: CDR1 SGHVS, CDR2 FNYEAQ. The CDR3 has 13 amino acids. CDR3 loop: CASSLDPGGEAFF. The CDR3 nucleotides read TGTGCCAGCAGCTTAGATCCAGGGGGAGAAGCTTTCTTT.

The chain carries TRBV5-6 and TRBJ1-6; 7 bases are shared with TRBD1. The V segment lost 4 bases and the J segment 6 bases; nucleotides outside the gene matches: 4. This CDR3 is 14 amino acids long. Germline V lookup: CDR1 SGHDT, CDR2 YYEEEE. The CDR3 bases are TGTGCCAGCAGCCCGTACAGGGGTAATTCACCCCTCCACTTT. Translation: CASSPYRGNSPLHF.

In its sample, this clonotype was seen many times. This chain links TRBV6-1 with TRBJ2-5, with D unclear. V lost 7 bases to trimming and J lost 1 base, with 7 bases between them. Per the germline V gene, CDR1 is MNHNS and CDR2 is SASEGT. CDR3 length: 12 amino acids. The CDR3 protein is CASTWAQETQYF. The CDR3 coding sequence is TGTGCCAGCACCTGGGCCCAAGAGACCCAGTACTTC.

The chain uses TRBV3-1 and TRBJ2-7; no definite D call. V was trimmed by 2 bases and J by 3 bases, leaving 5 bases between them. There are 12 residues in the CDR3. CDR1 and CDR2 from the germline V gene are LGHDT and YNNKEL (reference sequence). The CDR3 coding sequence is TGTGCCAGCAGCCAACGGCACTACGAGCAGTACTTC. Translated, it gives CASSQRHYEQYF.

There are a few counts of this clonotype. This chain connects TRBV7-2 to TRBJ1-6, with 10 bases lining up with TRBD1. Germline-derived CDR1 and CDR2 are SGHTA and FQGNSA. CDR3 size: 14 residues. Unmatched junction bases numbered 4, after V lost 6 bases and J lost 8 bases. As DNA, the CDR3 is TGTGCCAGCAGGCACGGGACAGGGGATTCACCCCTCCACTTT. Translated: CASRHGTGDSPLHF.

This clonotype has a handful of counts. The chain carries TRBV2 and TRBJ1-1, with TRBD1 identical over 8 bases. CDR3 size: 13 residues. The V gene's germline CDR1 is SNHLY and CDR2 FYNNEI. The ends lost 5 bases at V and 5 bases at J; junction bases unmatched: 4. CDR3 region: CASSRQGQTEAFF. The CDR3 nucleotides read TGTGCCAGCAGTCGACAGGGGCAAACTGAAGCTTTCTTT.

In nucleotides, the CDR3 is TGTGCCAGCAGTTACCGGGAAGGAGGGAACATTCAGTACTTC. Translating gives CASSYREGGNIQYF. This chain connects TRBV6-2 or TRBV6-3 to TRBJ2-4; D is perhaps TRBD2 (6 bases). V was trimmed by 2 bases and J by 7 bases, leaving 12 bases between them. This CDR3 contains 14 residues. Germline V gives CDR1 MNHEY, CDR2 SVGEGT.

V usage is TRBV6-6 and J usage is TRBJ1-5; weak D call: TRBD1 (5 bases). V dropped 10 bases and J dropped 6 bases, with 13 bases sitting between them. The germline gives CDR1 MNHNY, CDR2 SVGAGI (reference sequence). CDR3 length: 12 residues. The CDR3 sequence is CATTRVGQPQHF. The CDR3 DNA reads TGTGCCACCACCAGGGTGGGTCAGCCCCAGCATTTT.

This clonotype was picked up many times. This chain uses TRBV28 with TRBJ1-1, with 9 bases that match TRBD1. Germline CDR1 is MDHEN and CDR2 is SYDVKM. The CDR3 consists of 18 residues. The trim removed 0 bases at V and 0 bases at J, leaving 8 bases unmatched. CDR3 sequence reads: CASSLWSPGQGMNTEAFF. DNA for the CDR3: TGTGCCAGCAGTTTATGGTCTCCAGGACAGGGGATGAACACTGAAGCTTTCTTT.

This clonotype was seen repeatedly, ten times or more. The chain couples TRBV6-1 to TRBJ2-5, with 12 positions matching TRBD2. J lost 8 bases, V lost 6 bases, and 7 bases had no gene match. The CDR3 is 14 amino acids. Germline CDR1 MNHNS, CDR2 SASEGT. The CDR3 region is CASSPTSGGSTQYF. In DNA, the CDR3 is TGTGCCAGCAGCCCGACTAGCGGGGGTTCTACCCAGTACTTC.

To note about this clonotype: One end of the junction is discordant with germline, which a read error may explain. This sequence joins TRBV20-1 and TRBJ2-2; 10 positions agree with TRBD2. This CDR3 comprises 15 residues. CDR1 is DFQATT and CDR2 is SNEGSKA in the germline V gene (reference sequence). In DNA form, the CDR3 reads TGCAGTGCTCGAGAGCGGGAGGGCTACACCGGGGAGCTGTTTTTT. This gives the protein CSAREREGYTGELFF.

As to this clonotype: A much larger clone lies one base from this, so it may be a read error. The J gene is TRBJ2-7, the V gene TRBV10-1, with D possibly TRBD2 on 6 matching bases. CDR3 size: 14 residues. V was pared by 3 bases and J by 7 bases, with 16 bases between. The germline gives CDR1 WNHNN, CDR2 SYGVQD (reference sequence). DNA for the CDR3: TGCGCCAGCAGTGAACGATCAGGGACTCGGGAGCAGTACTTC. It translates to CASSERSGTREQYF.

The chain carries TRBV4-3 and TRBJ1-2; TRBD1 might be the D (5 bases). Germline CDR1 is LGHNA and CDR2 is YSLEER. The CDR3 consists of 17 residues. Trimming removed 0 bases from V and 4 bases from J, with 18 bases in between. CDR3 in amino acids: CASSQDRQTIAFYGYTF. The CDR3 DNA follows: TGCGCCAGCAGCCAAGATAGACAGACTATTGCCTTCTATGGCTACACCTTC.

This clonotype was observed at least ten times. The J gene is TRBJ2-5, the V gene TRBV5-4; the D is unclear. Trimming stripped 3 bases from V and 2 bases from J, with 14 bases between. This CDR3 region has 15 residues. Germline-derived CDR1 and CDR2 are SGHNT and YYREEE (reference sequence). As DNA, the CDR3 is TGTGCCAGCAGCTCCTGGGCAGGCCCTCAAGAGACCCAGTACTTC. Translating gives CASSSWAGPQETQYF.

This clonotype has only a few counts. The chain has TRBV20-1 and TRBJ2-3; the D gene could be TRBD1 or TRBD2 (6 bases each). The germline V gene has CDR1 DFQATT and CDR2 SNEGSKA (reference sequence). The CDR3 consists of 22 residues. The V end was cut by 6 bases, the J end by 1 base, with 38 bases between. The CDR3 region is CSAPSVGGSAWLMVGGTDTQYF. CDR3 bases: TGCAGTGCCCCATCCGTCGGGGGCTCGGCTTGGTTGATGGTGGGTGGCACAGATACGCAGTATTTT.

This clonotype was seen many times. The V gene is TRBV6-2 or TRBV6-3, the J gene TRBJ2-1; 14 nucleotides align to TRBD2. Germline V gene lookup returns CDR1 MNHEY and CDR2 SVGEGT. V lost 4 bases and J lost 7; bases outside the gene matches: 3. The CDR3 totals 15 residues. CDR3 bases: TGTGCCAGCAGTTCCGGACTAGCGGGAGGAAATGAGCAGTTCTTC. Its protein product is CASSSGLAGGNEQFF.

The chain links TRBV10-3 to TRBJ2-5; perhaps TRBD2 as D (5 bases). This CDR3 region has 13 residues. V lost 3 bases, J lost 5 bases, and 10 bases lay in between. The germline gives CDR1 ENHRY, CDR2 SYGVKD. CDR3: CAISDRGAETQYF. In nucleotides, the CDR3 is TGTGCCATCAGTGACCGGGGAGCGGAGACCCAGTACTTC.

In its sample, this clonotype was seen many times. The rearrangement joins TRBV6-5 to TRBJ2-6; unclear D gene. Trimming took 6 bases from V and 0 from J, leaving 9 bases between them. CDR1 and CDR2 from the germline V gene are MNHEY and SVGAGI. This CDR3 contains 15 residues. The CDR3 reads CASRPPSSGANVLTF. The CDR3 coding sequence is TGTGCCAGCAGGCCCCCTAGCTCTGGGGCCAACGTCCTGACTTTC.

This clonotype came up many times. CDR3: CASSSPGQGGEQYF. DNA for the CDR3: TGTGCCAGCAGCTCTCCGGGACAGGGTGGCGAGCAGTACTTC. This chain uses TRBV12-3 or TRBV12-4 with TRBJ2-7, with 9 bases identical to TRBD1. The CDR3 has 14 residues. V lost 6 bases to trimming and J lost 6 bases; unmatched junction nucleotides: 9.

This clonotype was observed many times. The chain has TRBV28 and TRBJ1-5; no clear D gene. Per germline, CDR1 MDHEN and CDR2 SYDVKM. This CDR3 comprises 16 residues. The V gene lost 2 bases and the J gene lost 0 bases, with 11 bases spanning the gap. The CDR3 DNA reads TGTGCCAGCAGTTTACTTACGACGGGTAGCAATCAGCCCCAGCATTTT. Translated, it gives CASSLLTTGSNQPQHF.

There are many counts of this clonotype. The rearrangement joins TRBV6-2 or TRBV6-3 to TRBJ2-7; D unclear. CDR1 and CDR2 (germline): MNHEY, SVGEGT. V was clipped by 5 bases and J by 0 bases, with 23 bases between them. The CDR3 is made up of 18 amino acids. The CDR3 coding sequence is TGTGCCAGCAGTCCCTGGGTAGACGAGCGAGGTTTCTCCTACGAGCAGTACTTC. It is translated as CASSPWVDERGFSYEQYF.

This clonotype came up a few times. The chain recombines TRBV6-1 with TRBJ2-5, with 8 positions matching TRBD1. V shed 2 bases, J shed 4 bases, and the junction held 9 bases outside the gene matches. The CDR3 sequence is 16 residues long. The germline gives CDR1 MNHNS, CDR2 SASEGT. The DNA for the CDR3 is TGTGCCAGCAGTGAATCCCCAGGGGGCTCGGGAGAGACCCAGTACTTC. This translates into CASSESPGGSGETQYF.

This clonotype was seen only a few times. The CDR3, as DNA: TGCAGTGCTCCGACAGCGGCCACTGAAGCTTTCTTT. Translation gives CSAPTAATEAFF. V and J are TRBV20-1 and TRBJ1-1, with TRBD1 as a possible D gene (5 bases). Trimming removed 5 bases at V and 4 bases at J, with 11 bases between. CDR1 is DFQATT, CDR2 SNEGSKA, per germline (reference sequence). The CDR3 contains 12 residues.